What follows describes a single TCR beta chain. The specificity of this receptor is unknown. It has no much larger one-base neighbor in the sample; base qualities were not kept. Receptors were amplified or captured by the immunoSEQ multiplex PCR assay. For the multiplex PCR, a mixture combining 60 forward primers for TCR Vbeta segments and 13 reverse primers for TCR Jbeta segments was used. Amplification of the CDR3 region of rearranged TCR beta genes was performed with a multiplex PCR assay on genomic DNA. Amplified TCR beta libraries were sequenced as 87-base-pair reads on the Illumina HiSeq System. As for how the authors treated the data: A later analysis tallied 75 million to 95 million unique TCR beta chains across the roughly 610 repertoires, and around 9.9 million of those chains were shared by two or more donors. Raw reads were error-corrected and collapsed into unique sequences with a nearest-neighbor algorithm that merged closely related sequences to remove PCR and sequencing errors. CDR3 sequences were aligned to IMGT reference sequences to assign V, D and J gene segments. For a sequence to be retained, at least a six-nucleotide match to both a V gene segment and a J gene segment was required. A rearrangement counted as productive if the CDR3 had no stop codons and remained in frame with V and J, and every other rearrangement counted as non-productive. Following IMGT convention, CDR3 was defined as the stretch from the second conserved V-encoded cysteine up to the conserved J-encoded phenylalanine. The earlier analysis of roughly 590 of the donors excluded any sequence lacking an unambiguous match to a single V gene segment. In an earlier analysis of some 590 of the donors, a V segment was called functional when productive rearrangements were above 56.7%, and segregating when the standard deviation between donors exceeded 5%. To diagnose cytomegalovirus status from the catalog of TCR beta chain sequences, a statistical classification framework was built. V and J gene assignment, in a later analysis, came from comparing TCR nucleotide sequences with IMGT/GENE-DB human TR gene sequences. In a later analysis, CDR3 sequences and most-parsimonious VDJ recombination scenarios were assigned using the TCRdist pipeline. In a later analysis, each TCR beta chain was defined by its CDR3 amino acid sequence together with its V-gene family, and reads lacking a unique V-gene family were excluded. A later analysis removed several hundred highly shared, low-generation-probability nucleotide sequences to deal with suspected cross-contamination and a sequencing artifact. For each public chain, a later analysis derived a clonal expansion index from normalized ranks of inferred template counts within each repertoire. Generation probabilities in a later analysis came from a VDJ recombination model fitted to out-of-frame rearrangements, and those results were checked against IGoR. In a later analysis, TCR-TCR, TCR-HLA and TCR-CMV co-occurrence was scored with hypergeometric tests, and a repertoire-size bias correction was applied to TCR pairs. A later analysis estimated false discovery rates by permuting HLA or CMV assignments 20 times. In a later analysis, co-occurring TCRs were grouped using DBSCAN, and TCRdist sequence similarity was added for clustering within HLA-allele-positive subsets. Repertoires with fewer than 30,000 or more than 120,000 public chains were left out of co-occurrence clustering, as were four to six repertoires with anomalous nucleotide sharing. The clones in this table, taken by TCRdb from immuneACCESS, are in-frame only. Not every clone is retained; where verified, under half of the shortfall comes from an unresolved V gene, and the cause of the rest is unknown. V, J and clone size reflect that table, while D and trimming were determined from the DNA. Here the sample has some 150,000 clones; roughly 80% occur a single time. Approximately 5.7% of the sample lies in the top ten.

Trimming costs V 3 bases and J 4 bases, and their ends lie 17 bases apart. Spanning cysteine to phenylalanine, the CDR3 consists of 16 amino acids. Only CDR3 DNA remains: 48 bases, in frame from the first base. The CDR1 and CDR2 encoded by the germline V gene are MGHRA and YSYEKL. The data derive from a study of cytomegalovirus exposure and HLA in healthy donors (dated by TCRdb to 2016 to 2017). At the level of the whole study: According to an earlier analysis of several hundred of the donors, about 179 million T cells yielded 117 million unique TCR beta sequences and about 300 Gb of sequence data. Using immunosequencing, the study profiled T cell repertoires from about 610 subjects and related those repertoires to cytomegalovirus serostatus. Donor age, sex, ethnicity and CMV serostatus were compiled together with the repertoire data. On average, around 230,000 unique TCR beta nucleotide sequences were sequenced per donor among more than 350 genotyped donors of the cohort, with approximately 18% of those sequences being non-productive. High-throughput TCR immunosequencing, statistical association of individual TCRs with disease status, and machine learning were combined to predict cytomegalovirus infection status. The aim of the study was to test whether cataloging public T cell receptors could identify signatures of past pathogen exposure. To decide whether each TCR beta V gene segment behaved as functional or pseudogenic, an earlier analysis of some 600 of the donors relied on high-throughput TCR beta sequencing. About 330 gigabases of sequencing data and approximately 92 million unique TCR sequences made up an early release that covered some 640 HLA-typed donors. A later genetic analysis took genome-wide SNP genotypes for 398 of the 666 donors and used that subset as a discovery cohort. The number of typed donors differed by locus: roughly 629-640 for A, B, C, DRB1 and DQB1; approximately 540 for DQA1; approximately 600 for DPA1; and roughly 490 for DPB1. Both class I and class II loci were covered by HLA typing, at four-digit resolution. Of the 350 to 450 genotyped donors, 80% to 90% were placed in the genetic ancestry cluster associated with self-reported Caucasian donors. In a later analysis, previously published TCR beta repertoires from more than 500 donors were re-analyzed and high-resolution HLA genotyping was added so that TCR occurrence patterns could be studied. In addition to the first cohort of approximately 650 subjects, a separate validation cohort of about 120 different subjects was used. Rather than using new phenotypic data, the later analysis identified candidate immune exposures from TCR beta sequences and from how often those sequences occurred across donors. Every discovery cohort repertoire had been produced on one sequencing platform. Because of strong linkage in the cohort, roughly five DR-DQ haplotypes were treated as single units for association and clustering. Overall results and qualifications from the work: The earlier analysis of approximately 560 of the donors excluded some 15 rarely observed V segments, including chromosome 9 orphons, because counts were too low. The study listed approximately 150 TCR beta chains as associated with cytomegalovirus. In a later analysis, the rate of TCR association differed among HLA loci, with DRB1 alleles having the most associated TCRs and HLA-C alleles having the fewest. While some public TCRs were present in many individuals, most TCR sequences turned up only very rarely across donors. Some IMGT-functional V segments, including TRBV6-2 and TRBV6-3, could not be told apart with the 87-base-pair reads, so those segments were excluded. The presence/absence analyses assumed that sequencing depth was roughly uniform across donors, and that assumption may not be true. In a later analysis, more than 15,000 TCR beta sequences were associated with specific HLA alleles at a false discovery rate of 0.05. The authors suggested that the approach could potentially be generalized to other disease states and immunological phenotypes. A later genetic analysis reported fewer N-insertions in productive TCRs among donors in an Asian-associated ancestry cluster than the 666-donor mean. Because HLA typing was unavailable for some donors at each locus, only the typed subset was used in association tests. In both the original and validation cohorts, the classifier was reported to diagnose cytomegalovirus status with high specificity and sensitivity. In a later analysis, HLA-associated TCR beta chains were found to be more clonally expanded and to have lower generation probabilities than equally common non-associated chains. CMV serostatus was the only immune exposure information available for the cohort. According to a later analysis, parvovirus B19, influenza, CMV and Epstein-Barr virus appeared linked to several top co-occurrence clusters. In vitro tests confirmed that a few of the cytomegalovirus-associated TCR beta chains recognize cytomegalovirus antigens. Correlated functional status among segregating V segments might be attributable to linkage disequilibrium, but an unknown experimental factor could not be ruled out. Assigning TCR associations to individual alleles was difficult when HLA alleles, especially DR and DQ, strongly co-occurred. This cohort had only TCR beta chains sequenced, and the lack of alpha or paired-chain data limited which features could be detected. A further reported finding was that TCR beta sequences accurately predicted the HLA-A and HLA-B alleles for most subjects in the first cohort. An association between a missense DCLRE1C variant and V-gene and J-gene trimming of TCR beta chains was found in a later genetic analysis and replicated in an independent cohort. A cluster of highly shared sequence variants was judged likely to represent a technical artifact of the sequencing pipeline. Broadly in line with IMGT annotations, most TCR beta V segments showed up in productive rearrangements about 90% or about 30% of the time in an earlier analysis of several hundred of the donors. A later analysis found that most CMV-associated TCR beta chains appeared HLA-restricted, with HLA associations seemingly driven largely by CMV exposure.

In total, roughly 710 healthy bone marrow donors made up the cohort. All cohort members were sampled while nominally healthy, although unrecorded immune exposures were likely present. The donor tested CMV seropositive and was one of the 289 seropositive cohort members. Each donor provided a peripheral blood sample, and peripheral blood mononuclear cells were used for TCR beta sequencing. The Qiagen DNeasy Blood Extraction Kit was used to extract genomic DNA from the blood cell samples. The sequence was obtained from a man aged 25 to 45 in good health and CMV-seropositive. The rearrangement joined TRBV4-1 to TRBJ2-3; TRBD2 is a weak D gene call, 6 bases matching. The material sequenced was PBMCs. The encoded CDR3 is CASSQWDGGSADTQYF. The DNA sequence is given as TGCGCCAGCAGCCAGTGGGATGGGGGGTCGGCAGATACGCAGTATTTT.